This record looks at one T cell receptor (beta chain) sequence and its context. The CDR3 is 11 residues long. TCRdb re-called the 5' RACE reads; one entry per CDR3 protein, DNA not given. The sample table sets out 550,000 to 600,000 distinct CDR3 sequences. The sample comes from a study of T cells expressing NK-cell markers. Study-level background: The TCR beta repertoires were obtained from sorted CD3+CD56+NKG2C+, CD3+CD56+NKG2C- and CD3+CD56-NKG2C+ T cells.

This clonotype originated in a young man in good health. Sequenced material: blood T cells: a sorted CD56 or NKG2C T cell subset, CD4+ or CD8+ T cells, or bulk PBMC T cells (not recorded which). The gene calls are TRBV12-3 or TRBV12-4 and TRBJ2-1. This CDR3 is CASSLVNLQFF.